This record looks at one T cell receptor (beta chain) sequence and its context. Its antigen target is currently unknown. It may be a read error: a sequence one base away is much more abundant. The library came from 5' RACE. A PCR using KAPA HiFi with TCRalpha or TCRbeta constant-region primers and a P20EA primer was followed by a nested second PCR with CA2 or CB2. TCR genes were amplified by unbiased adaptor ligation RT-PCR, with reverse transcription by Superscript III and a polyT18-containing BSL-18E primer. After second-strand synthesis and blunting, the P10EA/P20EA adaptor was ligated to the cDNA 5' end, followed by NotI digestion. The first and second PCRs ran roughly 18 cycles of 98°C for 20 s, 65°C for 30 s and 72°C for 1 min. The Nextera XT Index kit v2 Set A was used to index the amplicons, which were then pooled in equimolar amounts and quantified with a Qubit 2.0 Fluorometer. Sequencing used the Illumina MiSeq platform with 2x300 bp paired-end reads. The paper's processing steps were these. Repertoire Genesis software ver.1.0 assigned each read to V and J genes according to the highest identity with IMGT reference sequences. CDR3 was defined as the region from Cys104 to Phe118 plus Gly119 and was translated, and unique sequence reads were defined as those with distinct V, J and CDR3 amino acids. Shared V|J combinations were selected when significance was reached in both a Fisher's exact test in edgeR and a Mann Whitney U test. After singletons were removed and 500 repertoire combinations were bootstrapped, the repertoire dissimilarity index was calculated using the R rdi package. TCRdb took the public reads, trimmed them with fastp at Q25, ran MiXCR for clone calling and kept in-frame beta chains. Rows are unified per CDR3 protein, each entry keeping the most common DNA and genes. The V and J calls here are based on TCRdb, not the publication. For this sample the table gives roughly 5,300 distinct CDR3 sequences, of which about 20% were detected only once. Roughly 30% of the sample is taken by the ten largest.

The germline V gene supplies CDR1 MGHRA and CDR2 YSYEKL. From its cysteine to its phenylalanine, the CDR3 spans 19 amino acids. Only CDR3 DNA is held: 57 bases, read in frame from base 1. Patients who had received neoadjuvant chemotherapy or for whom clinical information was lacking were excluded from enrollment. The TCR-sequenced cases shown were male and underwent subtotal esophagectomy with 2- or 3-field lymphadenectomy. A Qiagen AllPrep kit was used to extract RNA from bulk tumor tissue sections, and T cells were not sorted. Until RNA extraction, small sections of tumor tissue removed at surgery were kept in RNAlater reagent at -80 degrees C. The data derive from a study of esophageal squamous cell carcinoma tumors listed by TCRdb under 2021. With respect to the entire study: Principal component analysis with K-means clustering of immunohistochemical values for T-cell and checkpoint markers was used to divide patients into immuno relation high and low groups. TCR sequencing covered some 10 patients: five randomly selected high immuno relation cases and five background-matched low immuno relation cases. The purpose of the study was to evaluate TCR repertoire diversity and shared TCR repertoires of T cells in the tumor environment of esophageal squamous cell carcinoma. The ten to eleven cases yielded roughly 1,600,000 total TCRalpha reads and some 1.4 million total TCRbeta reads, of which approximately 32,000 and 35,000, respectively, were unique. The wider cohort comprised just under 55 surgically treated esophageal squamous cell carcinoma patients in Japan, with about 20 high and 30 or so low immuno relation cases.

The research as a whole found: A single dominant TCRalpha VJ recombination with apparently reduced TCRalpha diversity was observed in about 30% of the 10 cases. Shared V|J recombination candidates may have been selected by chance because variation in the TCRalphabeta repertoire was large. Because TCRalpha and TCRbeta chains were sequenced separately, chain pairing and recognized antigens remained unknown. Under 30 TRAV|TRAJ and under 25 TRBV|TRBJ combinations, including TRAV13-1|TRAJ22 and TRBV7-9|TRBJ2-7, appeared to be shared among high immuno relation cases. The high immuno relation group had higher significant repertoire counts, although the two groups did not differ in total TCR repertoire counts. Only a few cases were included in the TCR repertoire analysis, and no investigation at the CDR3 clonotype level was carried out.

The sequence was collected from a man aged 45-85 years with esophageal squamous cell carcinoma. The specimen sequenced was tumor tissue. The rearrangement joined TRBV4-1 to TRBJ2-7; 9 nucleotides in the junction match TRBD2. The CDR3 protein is CAGSQEPASGTSHSYEQYF. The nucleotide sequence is TGCGCCGGCAGCCAAGAGCCTGCTAGCGGGACCTCTCACTCCTACGAGCAGTACTTC.